The present T cell receptor (beta chain) was sequenced within a study of blood T cell repertoires in COVID-19. The CDR3 is made up of 18 amino acids. Germline assignment: CDR1 MGHRA and CDR2 YSYEKL. V lost 3 bases to trimming and J lost 2 bases; unmatched junction nucleotides: 14. Profiling relied on immunoSEQ multiplex PCR, and the TCRdb table lists in-frame clones only, not all of them. The table lists around 270,000 clones, 75% to 90% of them singletons, with around 3% in the top ten. No more than 2 weeks before study entry, exposed participants had met a case of COVID-19. The sequence was collected from a woman between 35 and 50 years old who had been exposed to COVID-19. V is TRBV4-1 and J is TRBJ2-3; 7 bases are shared with TRBD1. Sequencing was done on a sample of PBMCs or T cells enriched from blood (not recorded which). This CDR3 reads CASSQFVGGAWFTDTQYF. The CDR3 nucleotides read TGCGCCAGCAGCCAGTTTGTAGGGGGCGCTTGGTTCACAGATACGCAGTATTTT.